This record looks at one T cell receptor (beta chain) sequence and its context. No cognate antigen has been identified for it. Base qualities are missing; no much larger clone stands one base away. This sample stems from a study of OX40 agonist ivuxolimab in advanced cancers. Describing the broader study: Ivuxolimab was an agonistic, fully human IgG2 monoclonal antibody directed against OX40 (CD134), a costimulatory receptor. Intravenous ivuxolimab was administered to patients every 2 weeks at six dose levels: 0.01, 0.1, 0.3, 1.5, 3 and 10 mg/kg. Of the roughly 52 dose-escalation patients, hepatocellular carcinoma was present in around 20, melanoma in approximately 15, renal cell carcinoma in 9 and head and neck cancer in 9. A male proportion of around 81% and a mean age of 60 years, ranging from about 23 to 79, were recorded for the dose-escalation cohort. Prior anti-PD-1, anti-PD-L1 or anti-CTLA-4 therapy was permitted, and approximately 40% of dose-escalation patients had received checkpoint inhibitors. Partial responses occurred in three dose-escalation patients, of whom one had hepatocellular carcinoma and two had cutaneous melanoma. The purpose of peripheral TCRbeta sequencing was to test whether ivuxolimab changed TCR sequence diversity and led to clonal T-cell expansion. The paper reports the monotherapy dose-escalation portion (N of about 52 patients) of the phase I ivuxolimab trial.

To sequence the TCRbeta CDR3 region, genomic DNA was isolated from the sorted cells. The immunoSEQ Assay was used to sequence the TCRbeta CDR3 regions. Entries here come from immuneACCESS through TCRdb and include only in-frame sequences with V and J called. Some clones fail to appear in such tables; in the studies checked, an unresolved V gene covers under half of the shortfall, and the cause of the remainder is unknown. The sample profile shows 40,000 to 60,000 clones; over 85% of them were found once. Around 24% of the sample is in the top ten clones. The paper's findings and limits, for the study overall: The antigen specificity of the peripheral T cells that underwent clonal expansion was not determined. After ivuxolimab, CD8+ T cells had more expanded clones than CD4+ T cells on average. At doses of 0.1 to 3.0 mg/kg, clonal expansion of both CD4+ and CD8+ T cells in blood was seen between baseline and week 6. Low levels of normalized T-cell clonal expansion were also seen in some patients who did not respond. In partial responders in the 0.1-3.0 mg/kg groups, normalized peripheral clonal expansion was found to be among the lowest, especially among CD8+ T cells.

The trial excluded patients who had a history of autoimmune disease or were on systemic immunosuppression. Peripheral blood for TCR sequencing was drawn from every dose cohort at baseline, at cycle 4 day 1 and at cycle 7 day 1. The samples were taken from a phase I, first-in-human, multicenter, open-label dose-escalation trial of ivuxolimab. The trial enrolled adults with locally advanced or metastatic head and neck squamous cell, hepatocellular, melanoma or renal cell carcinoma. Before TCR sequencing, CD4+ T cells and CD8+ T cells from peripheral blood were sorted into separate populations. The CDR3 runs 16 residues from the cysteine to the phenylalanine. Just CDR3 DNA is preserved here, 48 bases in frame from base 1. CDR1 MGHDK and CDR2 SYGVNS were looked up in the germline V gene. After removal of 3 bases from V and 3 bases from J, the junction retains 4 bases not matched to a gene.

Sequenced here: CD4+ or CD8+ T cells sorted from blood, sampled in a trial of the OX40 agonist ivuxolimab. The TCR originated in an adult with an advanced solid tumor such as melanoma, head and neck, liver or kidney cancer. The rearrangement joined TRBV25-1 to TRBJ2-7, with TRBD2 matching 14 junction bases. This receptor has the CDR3 CASSDPGLAGGYEQYF. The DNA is TGTGCCAGCAGTGATCCAGGACTAGCGGGGGGCTACGAGCAGTACTTC.